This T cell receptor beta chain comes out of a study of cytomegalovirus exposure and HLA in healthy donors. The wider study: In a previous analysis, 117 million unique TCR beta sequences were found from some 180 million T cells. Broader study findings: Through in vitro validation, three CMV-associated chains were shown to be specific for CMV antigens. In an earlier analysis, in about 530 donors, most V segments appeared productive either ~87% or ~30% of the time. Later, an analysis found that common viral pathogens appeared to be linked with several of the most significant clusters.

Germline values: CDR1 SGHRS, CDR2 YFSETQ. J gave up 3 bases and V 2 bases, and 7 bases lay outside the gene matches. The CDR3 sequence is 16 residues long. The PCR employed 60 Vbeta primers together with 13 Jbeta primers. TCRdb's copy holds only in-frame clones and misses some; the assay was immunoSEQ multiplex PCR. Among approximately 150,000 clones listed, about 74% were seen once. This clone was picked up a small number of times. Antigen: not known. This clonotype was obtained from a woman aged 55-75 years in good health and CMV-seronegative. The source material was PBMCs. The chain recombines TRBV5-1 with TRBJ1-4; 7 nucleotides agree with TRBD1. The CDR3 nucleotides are TGCGCCAGCAGCTTCCGACAGGGTGGATCTAATGAAAAACTGTTTTTT. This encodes CASSFRQGGSNEKLFF.